Shown below are 5 T cell receptor beta chains from a single sample sequenced in a study of blood T cell repertoires in COVID-19. Sequencing was performed with immunoSEQ multiplex PCR; in TCRdb, only in-frame clones are kept and a portion is missing. This table has roughly 55,000 clones, around 84% appearing once. The sequenced material came from peripheral blood. The receptors stem from a man in his sixties or seventies with active COVID-19.

This chain links TRBV7-2 with TRBJ1-1; D possibly corresponds to TRBD1 (6 bases). V gave up 8 bases and J gave up 3 bases, with 13 bases separating them. Germline V gene data show CDR1 as SGHTA and CDR2 as FQGNSA. The length of the CDR3 is 13 residues. The CDR3 DNA is TGTGCCAGCTCCCAGGGGATCTACACTGAAGCTTTCTTT. This codes for CASSQGIYTEAFF.

The rearrangement uses TRBV5-8 and TRBJ1-4; 8 bases align to TRBD1. Germline CDR1 is SGHTS and CDR2 is YDEGEE. The CDR3 is 15 residues long. Trimming took 1 base from V and 8 from J; bases not matched to a gene: 7. The CDR3 nucleotides are TGTGCCAGCAGCTTGTATAAGACAGGGGACGAAAAACTGTTTTTT. Its protein is CASSLYKTGDEKLFF.

The rearrangement uses TRBV27 and TRBJ1-5, with D maybe TRBD1 (6 bases). The CDR3 length is 14 residues. The V end lost 5 bases, the J end lost 2 bases, and 10 bases lay between the germline ends. CDR1 is MNHEY, CDR2 SMNVEV, per germline (reference sequence). CDR3 bases: TGTGCCAGCAGTCCCTGGACAGGCAATCAGCCCCAGCATTTT. Protein product: CASSPWTGNQPQHF.

This clone was counted between two and nine times. V gene TRBV12-5 combines with J gene TRBJ1-5; 10 bases match TRBD1. Germline V CDR1 and CDR2: LGHNT, FRNRAP. V shed 2 bases and J 0 bases; nucleotides not matched to a gene: 7. The CDR3 length is 18 residues. CDR3 nucleotides: TGTGCTAGTGGTTTGATGACAGGGGGCCATTATAGCAATCAGCCCCAGCATTTT. Protein: CASGLMTGGHYSNQPQHF. The full variable domain, completed using reference TRBV12-5 and TRBJ1-5, is DARVTQTPRHKVTEMGQEVTMRCQPILGHNTVFWYRQTMMQGLELLAYFRNRAPLDDSGMPKDRFSAEMPDATLATLKIQPSEPRDSAVYFCASGLMTGGHYSNQPQHFGDGTRLSIL.

The rearrangement links TRBV4-3 to TRBJ2-5; no clear D gene. There are 15 residues in the CDR3. V lost 4 bases to trimming and J lost 0 bases, with 12 bases between them. Germline lookup yields CDR1 LGHNA and CDR2 YSLEER. This CDR3 is CASSLVLTYQETQYF. DNA of the CDR3: TGCGCCAGCAGCCTCGTCTTAACTTACCAAGAGACCCAGTACTTC.